Following are 2 T cell receptor beta chains from one sample sequenced in a study of blood T cell repertoires in COVID-19. Profiled with immunoSEQ multiplex PCR; TCRdb holds only in-frame clones, not every one. The repertoire holds over 150,000 clones, with 89% as singletons. Sequenced: peripheral blood. These receptor sequences come from a man younger than 35 who had recovered from COVID-19.

The rearrangement joins TRBV5-1 to TRBJ2-2, with 9 bases aligning to TRBD1. The junction had 9 bases not matched to a gene; V was cut back by 0 bases and J by 6 bases. CDR3 size: 17 residues. Germline loops: CDR1 SGHRS, CDR2 YFSETQ. The CDR3 here is CASSLVTGQGFPGELFF. The CDR3 coding sequence is TGCGCCAGCAGCTTGGTTACCGGACAGGGGTTCCCCGGGGAGCTGTTTTTT.

V gene TRBV7-9 combines with J gene TRBJ1-2; perhaps TRBD1 as D (5 bases). Trimming removed 5 bases at V and 1 base at J, with 8 bases between. There are 13 residues in the CDR3. Germline V gene lookup returns CDR1 SEHNR and CDR2 FQNEAQ (reference sequence). The CDR3 spells CASSPDSNYGYTF. The CDR3 DNA sequence: TGTGCCAGCAGCCCCGACAGTAACTATGGCTACACCTTC.